These 20 T cell receptor beta chains were all obtained from the same sample, sequenced in a study of blood T cell repertoires in COVID-19. The repertoire was sequenced with immunoSEQ multiplex PCR; TCRdb's copy has only in-frame clones and lacks some. Among roughly 80,000 clones listed, over 70% were seen once. Source material: peripheral blood. Every receptor here comes from a human donor in a cohort sampled during active COVID-19.

A single count supports this clone. The chain has TRBV5-1 and TRBJ2-7; D is perhaps TRBD1 (5 bases). Germline values: CDR1 SGHRS, CDR2 YFSETQ. Trimming left V 0 bases short and J 2 bases short, with 9 bases between. The CDR3 runs to 14 residues. The DNA for the CDR3 is TGCGCCAGCAGCTTGGGGACACGACCCTACGAGCAGTACTTC. Translation gives CASSLGTRPYEQYF.

The rearrangement links TRBV5-1 to TRBJ2-7; 8 bases match TRBD2. The CDR3 consists of 12 residues. J gave up 11 bases and V 2 bases, and 6 bases lay outside the gene matches. CDR1 is SGHRS and CDR2 is YFSETQ in the germline V gene. The CDR3 nucleotides read TGCGCCAGCAGCTTCTTTAGCGGGGAAGAGTACTTC. Protein: CASSFFSGEEYF.

V is TRBV23-1 and J is TRBJ2-7; possible D gene TRBD1, 7 bases. TRBV23-1 carries the ORF label, with uncertain function. V lost 1 base to trimming and J lost 0 bases, with 19 bases between them. CDR3 length equals 18 residues. This chain's CDR3 is CASSQWGRSGGSSYEQYF. The CDR3 DNA is TGCGCCAGCAGTCAATGGGGCCGGTCAGGGGGGAGCTCCTACGAGCAGTACTTC.

The chain recombines TRBV2 with TRBJ1-1, with 8 bases identical to TRBD1. Germline lookup yields CDR1 SNHLY and CDR2 FYNNEI. The V segment lost 3 bases and the J segment 4 bases; nucleotides outside the gene matches: 7. The CDR3 extends over 15 amino acids. The CDR3 bases are TGTGCCAGCAGTGACCTAGGACAGGGTGCCACTGAAGCTTTCTTT. It encodes CASSDLGQGATEAFF.

This chain joins TRBV6-6 and TRBJ2-7; unclear D gene. The CDR3 covers 12 residues. Germline-derived CDR1 and CDR2 are MNHNY and SVGAGI (reference sequence). V was pared by 0 bases and J by 6 bases, with 6 bases between. CDR3 sequence (DNA): TGTGCCAGCAGTTACTCAGAGGTCGAGCAGTACTTC. It encodes CASSYSEVEQYF.

The chain links TRBV28 to TRBJ1-1; TRBD1 agrees at 7 bases. The CDR3 spans 13 residues. CDR1 and CDR2 (germline): MDHEN, SYDVKM. Unmatched junction bases numbered 5, after V lost 8 bases and J lost 2 bases. CDR3 protein: CASSTGLNTEAFF. The CDR3 region has the DNA TGTGCCAGCTCGACAGGGCTCAACACTGAAGCTTTCTTT.

The gene calls are TRBV7-6 and TRBJ2-1, with TRBD2 matching 10 bases. J gave up 15 bases and V 4 bases, and 18 bases lay outside the gene matches. Germline assignment: CDR1 SGHVS and CDR2 FNYEAQ. This CDR3 spans 16 amino acids. The DNA of the CDR3 is TGTGCCAGCAGCTCTACCCTTACTAGCGGGGCCAAACCCGTGTTCTTC. Translation gives CASSSTLTSGAKPVFF.

This rearrangement joins TRBV7-8 to TRBJ2-4, with D possibly TRBD2 on 6 matching bases. The CDR3 covers 14 residues. Looked up from germline, CDR1 is SGHVS and CDR2 is FQNEAQ. The V gene lost 9 bases and the J gene lost 3 bases, with 15 bases spanning the gap. The CDR3 DNA follows: TGTGCCAGTCAACCCGGGGGAGGCAAAAACATTCAGTACTTC. This translates into CASQPGGGKNIQYF.

The chain links TRBV11-2 to TRBJ2-7, with 9 bases lining up with TRBD1. V lost 4 bases, J lost 4 bases, and 8 bases stayed unmatched. Germline values: CDR1 SGHAT, CDR2 FQNNGV. This CDR3 has 15 residues. CDR3 amino acids: CASSSSGTGSYEQYF. DNA for the CDR3: TGTGCCAGCAGCTCCTCCGGGACAGGGAGTTACGAGCAGTACTTC.

This clone was detected a few times. The chain links TRBV5-5 to TRBJ2-6; D may be TRBD1 (6 bases). CDR3 length: 15 amino acids. Germline CDR1 reads SGHKS; CDR2 reads YYEKEE (reference sequence). Trimming took off 0 bases at V and 2 bases at J, with 6 bases between the two ends. For the CDR3, the DNA is TGTGCCAGCAGCTTGGAGGGGGCTGGGGCCAACGTCCTGACTTTC. Translation gives CASSLEGAGANVLTF.

V gene TRBV23-1 combines with J gene TRBJ1-2; D unclear. TRBV23-1 is annotated as an ORF whose role is uncertain. Trimming cost V 1 base and J 8 bases, with 17 bases left between them. This CDR3 has 15 residues. CDR3 DNA: TGCGCCAGCAGTCAATTATTCTCGGTGGGAGGGGGCTACACCTTC. It translates to CASSQLFSVGGGYTF.

Written as DNA, the CDR3 is TGCGCCAGCAGCTTGGTGGCAGGGGGAAATGGTGAAAAACTGTTTTTT. Translating it yields CASSLVAGGNGEKLFF. The V gene is TRBV5-1, the J gene TRBJ1-4, with 7 bases lining up with TRBD1. Germline V lookup: CDR1 SGHRS, CDR2 YFSETQ. Trimming took 0 bases from V and 7 from J; bases not matched to a gene: 9. This CDR3 is 16 amino acids long.

The V call is TRBV27, the J call TRBJ1-2, with TRBD1 as a possible D gene (5 bases). The CDR3 runs to 17 residues. The germline V gene encodes CDR1 MNHEY and CDR2 SMNVEV (reference sequence). V gave up 6 bases and J gave up 5 bases, with 25 bases separating them. CDR3 amino acids: CASSTQSQGGLRYGYTF. The CDR3, as DNA: TGTGCCAGCAGCACACAATCTCAGGGAGGCTTAAGATATGGCTACACCTTC.

The chain uses TRBV11-3 and TRBJ2-7; D call uncertain. The CDR3 length is 12 residues. CDR1 and CDR2 from the germline V gene are SGHNT and YENEEA. V was pared by 5 bases and J by 7 bases, with 12 bases between. Here the CDR3 DNA reads TGTGCCAGCAGCCCTCGCCCGCGGGAGCAGTACTTC. This gives the protein CASSPRPREQYF.

This chain joins TRBV3-1 (or the pseudogene TRBV3-2) and TRBJ2-7; D is possibly TRBD2 (7 bases). Germline V gene data show CDR1 as LGHDT and CDR2 as YNNKEL (reference sequence). Trimming pared 2 bases from V and 5 bases from J, leaving 10 bases between. CDR3 length: 13 amino acids. The chain's CDR3 is CASSQRGANEQYF. The CDR3 nucleotides are TGTGCCAGCAGCCAACGGGGGGCGAACGAGCAGTACTTC.

The chain carries TRBV7-2 and TRBJ1-6; tentative D call: TRBD1 (5 bases). CDR3 length: 17 residues. Germline CDR1 SGHTA, CDR2 FQGNSA. The V gene lost 2 bases and the J gene lost 0 bases, with 11 bases spanning the gap. CDR3: CASSLRSGNSYNSPLHF. The CDR3 DNA reads as TGTGCCAGCAGCTTAAGGTCAGGGAACTCCTATAATTCACCCCTCCACTTT.

J is TRBJ1-3 and V is TRBV18; D perhaps matches TRBD1 (6 bases). V shed 4 bases and J shed 4 bases, with 17 bases lying between them. Per germline, CDR1 KGHSH and CDR2 LQKENI. The CDR3 is 16 residues long. CDR3: CASSQQQGAQGNTIYF. The CDR3 DNA follows: TGTGCCAGCTCACAACAACAGGGCGCCCAGGGAAACACCATATATTTT.

The J gene is TRBJ2-3, the V gene TRBV7-2; tentative D call: TRBD2 (6 bases). The CDR3 totals 13 residues. Between the trimmed V and J ends, which lost 5 bases and 8 bases, there was a span of 14 bases. Per germline, CDR1 SGHTA and CDR2 FQGNSA. The chain's CDR3 is CASSPGGVATQYF. CDR3 bases: TGTGCCAGCAGCCCAGGAGGGGTAGCTACGCAGTATTTT.

This chain joins TRBV3-1 (or the pseudogene TRBV3-2) and TRBJ2-3, with 9 bases lining up with TRBD1. The V and J ends lost 2 bases and 3 bases, in that order; junction bases with no gene match: 3. CDR3 length: 15 residues. CDR1 is LGHDT, CDR2 YNNKEL, per germline (reference sequence). The CDR3 nucleotides read TGTGCCAGCAGCCAAACGGGGACAGGGACAGATACGCAGTATTTT. Translated, it gives CASSQTGTGTDTQYF.

This clone was detected once. The chain has TRBV6-7 and TRBJ1-3, with a possible D match to TRBD1 (6 bases). TRBV6-7 is sorted into the ORF group, with uncertain function. Deletions cut 6 bases from V and 0 bases from J, with 12 bases between. The CDR3 is 15 amino acids. CDR3 bases: TGTGCCAGCAGACAGGGAAGGGACTCTGGAAACACCATATATTTT. It specifies CASRQGRDSGNTIYF.